These 11 T cell receptor beta chains were all obtained from the same sample, sequenced in a study of T cells in Graves' hyperthyroidism and ophthalmopathy. RNA transcripts yielded amplified TCR beta CDR3 regions. HTBI primers were used for first-round RT-PCR of the TCR CDR3. Each CDR3 protein is one row after TCRdb ran MiXCR on the multiplex PCR reads. The sample yields about 400,000 distinct CDR3 sequences, roughly 14% seen once. The specimen sequenced was blood. The receptors originated from a man younger than 30 with Graves' ophthalmopathy.

This clonotype was detected many times. The V gene is TRBV24-1, the J gene TRBJ2-3; D unresolved. V was pared by 5 bases and J by 0 bases, with 11 bases between. The CDR3 sequence is 15 residues long. Germline V gene data show CDR1 as KGHDR and CDR2 as SFDVKD. CDR3 nucleotide sequence: TGTGCCACCAGTGTTGGAATCACTAGCACAGATACGCAGTATTTT. This sequence encodes CATSVGITSTDTQYF.

This clonotype was recorded at least ten times. The chain is built from TRBV7-9 and TRBJ1-2, with TRBD1 as a possible D gene (5 bases). This CDR3 has 15 amino acids. Trimming took off 4 bases at V and 1 base at J, with 13 bases between the two ends. CDR1 is SEHNR and CDR2 is FQNEAQ in the germline V gene (reference sequence). CDR3 DNA: TGTGCCAGCAGCTCCCCTTGGCAGGGTAACTATGGCTACACCTTC. Translation gives CASSSPWQGNYGYTF.

This clonotype has ten or more counts. The chain joins TRBV7-9 to TRBJ2-1, with D unresolved. CDR1 and CDR2 from the germline V gene are SEHNR and FQNEAQ (reference sequence). Trimming shortened V by 4 bases and J by 10 bases, and 23 bases separated the two germline ends. CDR3 size: 16 residues. CDR3 in amino acids: CASSSIRTTTMMEQFF. The CDR3 bases are TGTGCCAGCAGCTCCATCAGAACCACCACAATGATGGAGCAGTTCTTC.

This clonotype occurred many times. The genes are TRBV20-1 and TRBJ2-7; D possibly corresponds to TRBD2 (5 bases). The germline V gene encodes CDR1 DFQATT and CDR2 SNEGSKA (reference sequence). This CDR3 region has 16 residues. The germline V and J ends were trimmed by 0 bases and 2 bases, with 17 bases remaining between them. CDR3 sequence reads: CSARDSRREPPYEQYF. The CDR3 nucleotides are TGCAGTGCTAGAGATAGTAGACGGGAACCTCCCTACGAGCAGTACTTC.

This clonotype was counted ten times or more. This chain uses TRBV12-3 or TRBV12-4 with TRBJ2-7; D tentatively reads TRBD1 or TRBD2 (5 bases each). The CDR3 is 15 amino acids. Trimming took off 4 bases at V and 0 bases at J, with 13 bases between the two ends. CDR3 sequence (DNA): TGTGCCAGCAGTTCGGGGCCCTCAAGCTCCTACGAGCAGTACTTC. Protein product: CASSSGPSSSYEQYF.

This clonotype was found a few times. The chain combines TRBV19 with TRBJ2-7; 8 nucleotides align to TRBD1. The CDR3 is 15 residues long. Germline V gene data show CDR1 as LNHDA and CDR2 as SQIVND (reference sequence). In nucleotides, the CDR3 is TGTGGCTCTAGGGAAGCAGGGGGCCCATCCTACGAGCAGTACTTC. Translated, it gives CGSREAGGPSYEQYF.

The sample holds many counts of this clonotype. In nucleotides, the CDR3 is TGTGCCAGCAGCTTAGAAGGGTCCGGGGGGGCCTCCTACGAGCAGTACTTC. Translation: CASSLEGSGGASYEQYF. The chain couples TRBV11-3 to TRBJ2-7; 8 positions match TRBD2. Per germline, CDR1 SGHNT and CDR2 YENEEA. This CDR3 is built from 17 residues. V lost 0 bases to trimming and J lost 0 bases; unmatched junction nucleotides: 7.

This clonotype was detected ten times or more. V gene TRBV6-5 combines with J gene TRBJ1-6; D ambiguous. Germline assignment: CDR1 MNHEY and CDR2 SVGAGI. V was shortened by 2 bases and J by 7 bases, with 18 bases between the two germline ends. The CDR3 runs to 17 residues. CDR3: CASSYTGEFGGNSPLHF. The DNA of the CDR3 is TGTGCCAGCAGTTACACCGGCGAGTTCGGCGGAAATTCACCCCTCCACTTT.

This clonotype was picked up many times. V usage is TRBV20-1 and J usage is TRBJ2-7, with D maybe TRBD2 (6 bases). The length of the CDR3 is 15 residues. V was shortened by 0 bases and J by 0 bases, with 12 bases between the two germline ends. The germline V gene encodes CDR1 DFQATT and CDR2 SNEGSKA (reference sequence). The CDR3 loop reads CSARDLAASSYEQYF. The CDR3, as DNA: TGCAGTGCTAGAGATTTAGCGGCCAGCTCCTACGAGCAGTACTTC.

The gene calls are TRBV15 and TRBJ1-3; D not certain. CDR1 and CDR2 (germline): LNHNV, YYDKDF (reference sequence). The CDR3 runs 18 residues. Trimming pared 0 bases from V and 0 bases from J, leaving 15 bases between. As DNA, the CDR3 is TGTGCCACCAGCAGAGATTATGCGGGTCTGAGCTCTGGAAACACCATATATTTT. Its protein product is CATSRDYAGLSSGNTIYF.

About this clonotype itself: A much more abundant neighbour one base away suggests this may be a read error. The chain links TRBV2 to TRBJ1-5, with unresolved D. The germline V gene encodes CDR1 SNHLY and CDR2 FYNNEI. Trimming took off 1 base at V and 5 bases at J, with 6 bases between the two ends. The CDR3 is 13 amino acids. CDR3 amino acids: CASSEEGDQPQHF. The CDR3 nucleotides read TGTGCCAGCAGTGAAGAGGGAGATCAGCCCCAGCATTTT.